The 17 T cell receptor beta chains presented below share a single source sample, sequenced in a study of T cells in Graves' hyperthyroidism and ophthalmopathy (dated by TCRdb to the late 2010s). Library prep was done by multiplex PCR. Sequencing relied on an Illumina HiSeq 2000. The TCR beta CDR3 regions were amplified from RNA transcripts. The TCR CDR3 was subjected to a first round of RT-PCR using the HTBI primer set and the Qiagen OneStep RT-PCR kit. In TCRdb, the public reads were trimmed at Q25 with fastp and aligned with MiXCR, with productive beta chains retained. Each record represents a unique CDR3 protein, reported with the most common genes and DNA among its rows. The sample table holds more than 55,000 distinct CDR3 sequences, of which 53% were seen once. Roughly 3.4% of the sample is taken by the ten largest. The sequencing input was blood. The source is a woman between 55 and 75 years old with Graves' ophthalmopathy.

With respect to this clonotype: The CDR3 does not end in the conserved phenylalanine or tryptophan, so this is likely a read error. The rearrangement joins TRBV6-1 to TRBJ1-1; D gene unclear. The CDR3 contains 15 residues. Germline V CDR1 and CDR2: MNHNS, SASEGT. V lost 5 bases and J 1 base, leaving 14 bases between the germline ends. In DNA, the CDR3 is TGTGCCAGCAGTTCCTCGAAACTGCCGAACACTGAAGCTTTCCTC. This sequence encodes CASSSSKLPNTEAFL.

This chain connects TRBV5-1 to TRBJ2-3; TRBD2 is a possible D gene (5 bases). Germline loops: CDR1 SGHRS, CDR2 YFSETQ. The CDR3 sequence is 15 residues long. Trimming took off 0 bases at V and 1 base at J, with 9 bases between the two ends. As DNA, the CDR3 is TGCGCCAGCAGCTTGGGGGAGTCGGGCACAGATACGCAGTATTTT. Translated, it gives CASSLGESGTDTQYF.

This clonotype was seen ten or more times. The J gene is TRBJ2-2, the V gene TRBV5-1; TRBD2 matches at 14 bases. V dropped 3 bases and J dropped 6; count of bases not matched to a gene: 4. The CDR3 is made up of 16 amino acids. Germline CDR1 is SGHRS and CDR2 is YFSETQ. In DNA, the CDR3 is TGCGCCAGCAGCTCGAGACTAGCGGGAGGGCCCGGGGAGCTGTTTTTT. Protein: CASSSRLAGGPGELFF.

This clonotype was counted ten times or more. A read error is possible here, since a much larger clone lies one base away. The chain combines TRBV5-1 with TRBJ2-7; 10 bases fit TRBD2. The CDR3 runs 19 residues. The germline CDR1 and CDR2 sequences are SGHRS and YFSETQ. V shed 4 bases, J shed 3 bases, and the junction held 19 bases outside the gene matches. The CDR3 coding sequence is TGCGCCAGCAGCCGATCGCCGGACTCTAAAGCGGGAGGGGTCTACGAGCAGTACTTC. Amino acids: CASSRSPDSKAGGVYEQYF.

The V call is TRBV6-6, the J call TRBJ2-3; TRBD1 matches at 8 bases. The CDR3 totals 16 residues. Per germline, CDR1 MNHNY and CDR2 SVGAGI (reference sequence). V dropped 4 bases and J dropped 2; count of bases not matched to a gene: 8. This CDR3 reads CASSSSGQGNTDTQYF. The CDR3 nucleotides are TGTGCCAGCAGTTCATCCGGACAGGGTAACACAGATACGCAGTATTTT.

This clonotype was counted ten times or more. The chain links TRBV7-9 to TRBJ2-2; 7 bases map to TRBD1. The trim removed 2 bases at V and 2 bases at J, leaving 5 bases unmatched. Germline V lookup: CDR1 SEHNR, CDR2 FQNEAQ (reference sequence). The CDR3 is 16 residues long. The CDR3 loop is CASSLFGQVNTGELFF. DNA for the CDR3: TGTGCCAGCAGCTTATTCGGACAGGTCAACACCGGGGAGCTGTTTTTT.

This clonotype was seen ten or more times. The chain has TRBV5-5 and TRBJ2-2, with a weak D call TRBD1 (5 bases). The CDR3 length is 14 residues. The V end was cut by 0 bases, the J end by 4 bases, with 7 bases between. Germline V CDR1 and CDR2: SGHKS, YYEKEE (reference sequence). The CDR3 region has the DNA TGTGCCAGCAGCTTGGTCCAGGGCACCGGGGAGCTGTTTTTT. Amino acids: CASSLVQGTGELFF.

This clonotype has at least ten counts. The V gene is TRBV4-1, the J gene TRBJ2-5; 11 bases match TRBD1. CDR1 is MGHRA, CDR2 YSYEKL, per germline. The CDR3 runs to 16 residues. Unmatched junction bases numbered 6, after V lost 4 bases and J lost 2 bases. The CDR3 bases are TGCGCCAGCAGCCGCCCCCGGGACAGGGGGCAAGAGACCCAGTACTTC. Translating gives CASSRPRDRGQETQYF.

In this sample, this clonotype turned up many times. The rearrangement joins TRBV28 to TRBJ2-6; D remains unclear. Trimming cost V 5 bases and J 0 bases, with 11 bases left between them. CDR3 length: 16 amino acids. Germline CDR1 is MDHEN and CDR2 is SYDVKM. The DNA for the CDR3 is TGTGCCAGCAGTGACGCCTGGAACTCTGGGGCCAACGTCCTGACTTTC. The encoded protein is CASSDAWNSGANVLTF.

For the CDR3, the DNA is TGTTCCATCAGCTTAGCGGGGCTCCCCTCCTACGAGCAGTACTTC. This codes for CSISLAGLPSYEQYF. The V call is TRBV11-1, the J call TRBJ2-7; 8 nucleotides agree with TRBD2. The CDR3 is 15 residues long. Germline V gene data show CDR1 as SGHAT and CDR2 as FQDESV (reference sequence). Combining the CDR3 with reference TRBV11-1 and TRBJ2-7 gives the whole variable domain EAEVAQSPRYKITEKSQAVAFWCDPISGHATLYWYRQILGQGPELLVQFQDESVVDDSQLPKDRFSAERLKGVDSTLKIQPAELGDSAMYLCSISLAGLPSYEQYFGPGTRLTVT.

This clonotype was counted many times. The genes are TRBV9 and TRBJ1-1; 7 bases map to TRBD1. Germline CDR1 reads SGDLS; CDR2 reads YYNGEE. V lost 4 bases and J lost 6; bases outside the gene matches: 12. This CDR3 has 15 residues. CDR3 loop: CASSSLGGGEAEAFF. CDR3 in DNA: TGTGCCAGCAGCTCCTTGGGAGGGGGCGAGGCTGAAGCTTTCTTT.

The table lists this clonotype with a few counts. CDR3 loop: CASSYKTGGNQNIQYF. The CDR3 nucleotides read TGTGCCAGCAGTTACAAGACAGGGGGGAACCAAAACATTCAGTACTTC. The chain uses TRBV6-2 or TRBV6-3 and TRBJ2-4; 9 bases are a match to TRBD1. The CDR3 runs to 16 residues. V was clipped by 2 bases and J by 5 bases; unmatched bases: 7. Germline CDR1 is MNHEY and CDR2 is SVGEGT.

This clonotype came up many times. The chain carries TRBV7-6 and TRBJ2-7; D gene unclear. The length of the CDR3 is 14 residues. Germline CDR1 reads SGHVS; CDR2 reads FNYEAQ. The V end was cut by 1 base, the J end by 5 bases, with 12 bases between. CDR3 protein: CASSLVPGSHEQYF. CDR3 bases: TGTGCCAGCAGCTTAGTCCCCGGGTCCCACGAGCAGTACTTC.

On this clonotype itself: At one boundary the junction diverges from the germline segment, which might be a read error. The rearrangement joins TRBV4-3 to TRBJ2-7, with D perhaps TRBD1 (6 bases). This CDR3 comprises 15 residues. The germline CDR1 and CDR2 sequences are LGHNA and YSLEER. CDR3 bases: TGCGCCAGCAGCCAGCCCGGGACATCGACCTACGAGCAGTATTTC. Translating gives CASSQPGTSTYEQYF.

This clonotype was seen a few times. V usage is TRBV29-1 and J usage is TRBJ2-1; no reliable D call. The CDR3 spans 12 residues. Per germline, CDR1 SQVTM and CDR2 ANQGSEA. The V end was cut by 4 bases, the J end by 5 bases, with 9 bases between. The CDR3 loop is CSVVRFDNEQFF. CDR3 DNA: TGCAGCGTTGTGAGGTTCGACAATGAGCAGTTCTTC.

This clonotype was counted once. The DNA for the CDR3 is TGTGCCAGCAGCCCGGGACAGAATCGCGAGCAGTACTTC. This encodes CASSPGQNREQYF. The chain is built from TRBV7-2 and TRBJ2-7, with 7 positions matching TRBD1. After removal of 5 bases from V and 6 bases from J, the junction contained 7 bases not matched to a gene. The germline CDR1 and CDR2 sequences are SGHTA and FQGNSA. The CDR3 has 13 residues.

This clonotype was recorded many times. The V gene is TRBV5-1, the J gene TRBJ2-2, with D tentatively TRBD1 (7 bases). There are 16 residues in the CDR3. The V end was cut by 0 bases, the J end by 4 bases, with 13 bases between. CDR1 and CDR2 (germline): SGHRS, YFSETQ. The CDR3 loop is CASSLGGRGATGELFF. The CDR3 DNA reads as TGCGCCAGCAGCTTGGGAGGCAGGGGGGCCACCGGGGAGCTGTTTTTT. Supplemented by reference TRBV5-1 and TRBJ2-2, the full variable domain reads KAGVTQTPRYLIKTRGQQVTLSCSPISGHRSVSWYQQTPGQGLQFLFEYFSETQRNKGNFPGRFSGRQFSNSRSEMNVSTLELGDSALYLCASSLGGRGATGELFFGEGSRLTVL.